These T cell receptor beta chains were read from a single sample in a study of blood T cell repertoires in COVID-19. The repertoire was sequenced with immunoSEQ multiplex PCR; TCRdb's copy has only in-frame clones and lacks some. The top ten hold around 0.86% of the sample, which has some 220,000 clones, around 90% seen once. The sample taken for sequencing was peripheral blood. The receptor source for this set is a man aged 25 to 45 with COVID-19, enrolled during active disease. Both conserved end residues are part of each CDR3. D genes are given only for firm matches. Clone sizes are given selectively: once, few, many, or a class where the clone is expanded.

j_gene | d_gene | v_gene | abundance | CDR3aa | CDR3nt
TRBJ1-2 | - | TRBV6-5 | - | CASSYTNSYGYTF | TGTGCCAGCAGTTACACAAACAGCTATGGCTACACCTTC
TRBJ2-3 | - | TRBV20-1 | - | CSANSIDTQYF | TGCAGTGCTAATAGTATAGATACGCAGTATTTT
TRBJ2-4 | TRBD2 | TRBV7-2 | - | CASSPRFSGGAPVKNIQYF | TGTGCCAGCAGCCCGCGGTTTAGCGGGGGGGCCCCGGTCAAAAACATTCAGTACTTC
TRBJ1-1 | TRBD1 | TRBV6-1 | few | CASSDRDRLNTEAFF | TGTGCCAGCAGTGACCGGGACAGGCTGAACACTGAAGCTTTCTTT
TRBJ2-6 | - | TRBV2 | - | CASSEGVGVSSGANVLTF | TGTGCCAGCAGTGAAGGGGTGGGAGTCAGCTCTGGGGCCAACGTCCTGACTTTC
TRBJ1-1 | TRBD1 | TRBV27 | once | CASSWDRGHREAFF | TGTGCCAGCAGTTGGGACAGGGGGCATCGCGAGGCTTTCTTT
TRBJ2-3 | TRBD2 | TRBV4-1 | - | CASSLGGGNTDTQYF | TGCGCCAGCAGCCTGGGGGGGGGAAACACAGATACGCAGTATTTT
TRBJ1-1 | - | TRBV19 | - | CASSIWALNTEAFF | TGTGCCAGTAGTATTTGGGCGCTGAACACTGAAGCTTTCTTT
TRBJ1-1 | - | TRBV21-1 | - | CASSKAGEGKGEAFF | TGTGCCAGCAGCAAGGCCGGGGAGGGGAAGGGGGAAGCTTTCTTT
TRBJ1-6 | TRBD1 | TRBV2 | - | CASSAVDRGGSPLHF | TGTGCCAGCAGTGCCGTGGACAGGGGCGGTTCACCCCTCCACTTT
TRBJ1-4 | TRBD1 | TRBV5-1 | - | CASSKGQGATNEKLFF | TGCGCCAGCAGCAAGGGACAGGGGGCAACTAATGAAAAACTGTTTTTT
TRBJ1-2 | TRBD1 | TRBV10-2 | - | CASRGQGQANYGYTF | TGCGCCAGCAGGGGACAGGGTCAAGCTAACTATGGCTACACCTTC
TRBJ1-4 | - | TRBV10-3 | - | CAISERGTNEKLFF | TGTGCCATCAGTGAGAGGGGCACTAATGAAAAACTGTTTTTT
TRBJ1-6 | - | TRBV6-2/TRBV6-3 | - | CASSYHRVLGNSPLHF | TGTGCCAGCAGTTATCACAGGGTTCTGGGGAATTCACCCCTCCACTTT
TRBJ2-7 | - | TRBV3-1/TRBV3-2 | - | CASSQVSTGFQQYF | TGTGCCAGCAGCCAAGTCTCCACAGGGTTTCAGCAGTACTTC
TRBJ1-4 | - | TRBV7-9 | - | CASSFDRTGEKLFF | TGTGCCAGCAGCTTTGATAGAACAGGGGAAAAACTGTTTTTT
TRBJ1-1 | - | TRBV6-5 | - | CASIAGTEAFF | TGTGCCAGCATCGCCGGGACTGAAGCTTTCTTT
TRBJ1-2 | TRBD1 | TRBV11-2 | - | CASSPGTGRYGYTF | TGTGCCAGCAGCCCCGGGACAGGGCGCTATGGCTACACCTTC
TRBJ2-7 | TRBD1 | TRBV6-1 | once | CASSEGFGGQGSYEQYF | TGTGCCAGCAGTGAAGGGTTCGGGGGACAGGGTAGCTACGAGCAGTACTTC
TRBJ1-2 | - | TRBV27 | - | CASSLSRGMNYGYTF | TGTGCCAGCAGTTTAAGTCGGGGAATGAACTATGGCTACACCTTC
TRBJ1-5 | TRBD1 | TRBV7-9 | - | CASSLGGQGPSNQPQHF | TGTGCCAGCAGCTTAGGGGGACAGGGCCCTAGCAATCAGCCCCAGCATTTT
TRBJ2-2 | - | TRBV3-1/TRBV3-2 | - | CASSPQTETYTGELFF | TGTGCCAGCAGCCCCCAGACAGAGACTTACACCGGGGAGCTGTTTTTT
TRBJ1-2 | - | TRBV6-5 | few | CASRGTVGDYGYTF | TGTGCCAGCAGGGGTACCGTAGGGGATTATGGCTACACCTTC